This TCR beta chain was profiled in a study of blood T cell repertoires in COVID-19. Study at large: The study drew acute and convalescent COVID-19 samples from the United States, Italy and Spain.

Clones were sequenced by immunoSEQ multiplex PCR, and TCRdb holds only the in-frame ones, with some missing. This sample yields around 200,000 clones, of which around 91% are seen a single time; roughly 0.56% belongs to the top ten. This CDR3 is 14 amino acids long. Trimming took 4 bases from V and 5 from J; bases not matched to a gene: 1. Germline V gene lookup returns CDR1 MNHNY and CDR2 SVGAGI (reference sequence). The sequence came from a man between 45 and 60 years old with acute or convalescent COVID-19. Sequencing input: peripheral blood. The rearrangement links TRBV6-6 to TRBJ2-5; 13 nucleotides align to TRBD2. The CDR3 DNA is TGTGCCAGCAGTTTACTAGCGGGAGGGGAGACCCAGTACTTC. As protein: CASSLLAGGETQYF.